A single sample gave rise to the 27 T cell receptor beta chains below, sequenced in a study of cytomegalovirus exposure and HLA in healthy donors. The repertoire was sequenced with immunoSEQ multiplex PCR; TCRdb's copy has only in-frame clones and lacks some. Seen here are around 150,000 clones, approximately 86% observed once, and the top ten hold approximately 2%. Sequencing was done on a sample of PBMCs. The receptors shown here come from a young woman in good health and CMV-seronegative.

The chain joins TRBV29-1 to TRBJ2-1, with D unclear. This CDR3 comprises 10 residues. From germline, CDR1 is SQVTM and CDR2 ANQGSEA. Trimming stripped 5 bases from V and 6 bases from J, with 5 bases between. CDR3 bases: TGCAGCGTTCTAAGCAATGAGCAGTTCTTC. It yields the protein CSVLSNEQFF.

The chain employs TRBV18 and TRBJ1-6; D possibly corresponds to TRBD1 (6 bases). The V gene's germline CDR1 is KGHSH and CDR2 LQKENI. This CDR3 spans 16 amino acids. Trimming removed 5 bases at V and 8 bases at J, with 19 bases between. In DNA, the CDR3 is TGTGCCAGCTCATACTCGACAGGCGGGTCCCATTCACCCCTCCACTTT. Protein sequence: CASSYSTGGSHSPLHF. Based on the CDR3 plus reference TRBV18 and TRBJ1-6, the full variable domain is NAGVMQNPRHLVRRRGQEARLRCSPMKGHSHVYWYRQLPEEGLKFMVYLQKENIIDESGMPKERFSAEFPKEGPSILRIQQVVRGDSAAYFCASSYSTGGSHSPLHFGNGTRLTVT.

This clone occurred once. This chain connects TRBV6-1 to TRBJ1-2, with D hard to call. Germline V gene lookup returns CDR1 MNHNS and CDR2 SASEGT. The CDR3 loop spans 15 amino acids. Trimming stripped 0 bases from V and 7 bases from J, with 15 bases between. DNA for the CDR3: TGTGCCAGCAGTGAAGCGCTAGGCTTTGGCGGTGGCTACACCTTC. Translated: CASSEALGFGGGYTF.

This sequence joins TRBV5-1 and TRBJ2-3; 12 nucleotides line up with TRBD2. The CDR3 runs 18 residues. Germline V gene sequence: CDR1 SGHRS, CDR2 YFSETQ. Germline trimming cut 3 bases from V and 4 bases from J; bases unmatched to any gene: 12. The CDR3 sequence: CASSWMGLAGGRPDTQYF. The CDR3 DNA sequence: TGCGCCAGCAGCTGGATGGGTCTAGCGGGAGGGCGACCAGATACGCAGTATTTT.

V gene TRBV10-3 combines with J gene TRBJ1-3; D is perhaps TRBD1 (6 bases). The V end was cut by 8 bases, the J end by 3 bases, with 14 bases between. CDR1 is ENHRY and CDR2 is SYGVKD in the germline V gene. The CDR3 has 14 residues. The CDR3 spells CAISAADSGNTIYF. Written as DNA, the CDR3 is TGTGCCATCTCGGCCGCGGACAGTGGAAACACCATATATTTT.

The J gene is TRBJ2-7, the V gene TRBV11-2; tentative D call: TRBD1 (6 bases). V lost 0 bases and J lost 6, with 18 bases in between. The CDR3 sequence is 16 residues long. Germline V gene data show CDR1 as SGHAT and CDR2 as FQNNGV. CDR3 sequence: CASSLDSGTYSAEQYF. CDR3 nucleotides: TGTGCCAGCAGCTTAGATTCAGGGACATACTCCGCCGAGCAGTACTTC. The whole variable domain, remainder taken from reference TRBV11-2 and TRBJ2-7, is EAGVAQSPRYKIIEKRQSVAFWCNPISGHATLYWYQQILGQGPKLLIQFQNNGVVDDSQLPKDRFSAERLKGVDSTLKIQPAKLEDSAVYLCASSLDSGTYSAEQYFGPGTRLTVT.

The rearrangement links TRBV27 to TRBJ1-2; D is undetermined. Trimming cost V 5 bases and J 6 bases, with 16 bases left between them. Germline-derived CDR1 and CDR2 are MNHEY and SMNVEV (reference sequence). The length of the CDR3 is 14 residues. In DNA form, the CDR3 reads TGTGCCAGCAGTCCCCGCCAACCGGGTGATGGCTACACCTTC. Its protein is CASSPRQPGDGYTF.

CDR3 coding DNA: TGCGCCAGCAGCCAAGGACAGGGTAATGAAAAACTGTTTTTT. This codes for CASSQGQGNEKLFF. This chain links TRBV4-3 with TRBJ1-4; TRBD1 agrees at 7 bases. Trimming at V came to 1 base and at J to 4 bases, leaving 0 bases not matched to a gene. This CDR3 has 14 amino acids. Germline-derived CDR1 and CDR2 are LGHNA and YSLEER.

The chain joins TRBV27 to TRBJ2-7; weak D call: TRBD1 (6 bases). Germline CDR1 MNHEY, CDR2 SMNVEV (reference sequence). V lost 2 bases and J 2 bases, leaving 7 bases between the germline ends. This CDR3 has 13 amino acids. CDR3 bases: TGTGCCAGCAGTTTAAGACAGGCCTACGAGCAGTACTTC. This sequence encodes CASSLRQAYEQYF.

V and J are TRBV30 and TRBJ1-1, with D possibly matching TRBD1 (5 bases). Trimming removed 5 bases from V and 4 bases from J, with 14 bases in between. The CDR3 has 13 residues. The germline V gene encodes CDR1 GTSNPN and CDR2 SVGIG (reference sequence). CDR3 loop: CAWAADISTEAFF. Written as DNA, the CDR3 is TGTGCCTGGGCCGCGGACATTAGCACTGAAGCTTTCTTT.

The rearrangement links TRBV27 to TRBJ1-6; 7 bases align to TRBD1. Trimming removed 3 bases from V and 2 bases from J; junction bases left unmatched: 13. This CDR3 comprises 19 residues. Germline V gene sequence: CDR1 MNHEY, CDR2 SMNVEV (reference sequence). CDR3 region: CASSFRQGQNLAYNSPLHF. Here the CDR3 DNA reads TGTGCCAGCAGTTTCCGACAGGGACAGAACCTCGCCTATAATTCACCCCTCCACTTT.

The gene calls are TRBV2 and TRBJ1-2, with TRBD1 as a possible D gene (5 bases). The CDR3 sequence is 12 residues long. CDR1 is SNHLY and CDR2 is FYNNEI in the germline V gene. The V end was cut by 3 bases, the J end by 4 bases, with 6 bases between. CDR3 sequence reads: CASSEGGYGYTF. The CDR3 DNA sequence: TGTGCCAGCAGTGAGGGGGGCTATGGCTACACCTTC.

V gene TRBV20-1 combines with J gene TRBJ1-1; 7 bases align to TRBD1. The germline CDR1 and CDR2 sequences are DFQATT and SNEGSKA (reference sequence). The CDR3 has 11 residues. For the CDR3, the DNA is TGCAGCTACAGGGGGAACACTGAAGCTTTCTTT. Protein: CSYRGNTEAFF.

J is TRBJ1-1 and V is TRBV19; D gene unclear. CDR3 length equals 14 residues. V was clipped by 4 bases and J by 1 base, with 10 bases between them. CDR1 and CDR2 from the germline V gene are LNHDA and SQIVND (reference sequence). The CDR3 loop reads CASSTFDKNTEAFF. The DNA of the CDR3 is TGTGCCAGTAGTACCTTTGACAAGAACACTGAAGCTTTCTTT.

The chain couples TRBV30 to TRBJ2-5, with 10 bases aligning to TRBD2. Germline CDR1 and CDR2: GTSNPN and SVGIG (reference sequence). V was pared by 0 bases and J by 6 bases, with 1 base of the junction left unmatched. The length of the CDR3 is 13 residues. In nucleotides, the CDR3 is TGTGCCTGGAGTGTACTAGCGGGGCAGACCCAGTACTTC. It encodes CAWSVLAGQTQYF.

The count of this clone is one. V and J are TRBV28 and TRBJ2-3, with D hard to call. The CDR3 extends over 15 amino acids. The V gene's germline CDR1 is MDHEN and CDR2 SYDVKM. V lost 5 bases and J lost 0, with 12 bases in between. The CDR3 DNA is TGTGCCAGCAGTCTCGACGGAGCTAGCACAGATACGCAGTATTTT. This encodes CASSLDGASTDTQYF.

The chain joins TRBV6-5 to TRBJ1-2; 9 positions match TRBD1. With 6 bases clipped from V and 2 bases from J, the junction kept 7 bases outside the gene matches. The CDR3 runs to 15 residues. Germline assignment: CDR1 MNHEY and CDR2 SVGAGI. This CDR3 reads CASSSPDRGNYGYTF. The CDR3 DNA follows: TGTGCCAGCAGCTCCCCCGACAGGGGGAACTATGGCTACACCTTC.

The J gene is TRBJ1-2, the V gene TRBV19, with 9 bases aligning to TRBD1. The J segment lost 8 bases and the V segment lost 9 bases, leaving 13 bases of the junction unmatched. The CDR3 has 14 residues. Looked up from germline, CDR1 is LNHDA and CDR2 is SQIVND (reference sequence). The CDR3 spells CASSRRDRGKGYTF. In DNA, the CDR3 is TGTGCCAGCTCCCGACGCGACAGGGGGAAGGGCTACACCTTC.

The chain joins TRBV10-3 to TRBJ1-5, with D uncertain. V shed 3 bases and J shed 2 bases, with 11 bases lying between them. The germline V gene encodes CDR1 ENHRY and CDR2 SYGVKD. This CDR3 region has 15 residues. CDR3 residues: CAISDRGMGNQPQHF. In DNA form, the CDR3 reads TGTGCCATCAGTGATCGAGGGATGGGCAATCAGCCCCAGCATTTT.

The gene calls are TRBV7-9 and TRBJ1-5; D is uncertain. V was shortened by 2 bases and J by 7 bases, with 15 bases between the two germline ends. The CDR3 contains 15 residues. The germline CDR1 and CDR2 sequences are SEHNR and FQNEAQ (reference sequence). The CDR3 DNA reads as TGTGCCAGCAGCTTAAATTCGGGGTACGGACAGCCCCAGCATTTT. Protein product: CASSLNSGYGQPQHF.

The table lists this clone with a count of one. The chain uses TRBV19 and TRBJ2-7; 8 bases match TRBD1. The J segment lost 2 bases and the V segment lost 5 bases, leaving 5 bases of the junction unmatched. CDR3 length: 14 residues. CDR1 is LNHDA, CDR2 SQIVND, per germline (reference sequence). Here the CDR3 DNA reads TGTGCCAGTAGTTCGGGACAGGTCACCTACGAGCAGTACTTC. It specifies CASSSGQVTYEQYF. Complete variable domain (other parts from reference TRBV19 and TRBJ2-7): DGGITQSPKYLFRKEGQNVTLSCEQNLNHDAMYWYRQDPGQGLRLIYYSQIVNDFQKGDIAEGYSVSREKKESFPLTVTSAQKNPTAFYLCASSSGQVTYEQYFGPGTRLTVT.

The rearrangement uses TRBV15 and TRBJ1-2; D is unclear. V was shortened by 1 base and J by 8 bases, with 17 bases between the two germline ends. The germline V gene encodes CDR1 LNHNV and CDR2 YYDKDF (reference sequence). There are 15 residues in the CDR3. In nucleotides, the CDR3 is TGTGCCACCAGCAGAGGCAACGGGGTGGAGGACGGCTACACCTTC. Its translation: CATSRGNGVEDGYTF.

The CDR3 loop is CASSYDPGQGSADTQYF. CDR3 in DNA: TGTGCCAGCAGTTATGATCCGGGACAGGGGAGCGCAGATACGCAGTATTTT. The V and J genes are TRBV2 and TRBJ2-3; 10 bases map to TRBD1. V trimming: 5 bases; J trimming: 4 bases; junction bases outside the gene matches: 12. Germline CDR1 and CDR2: SNHLY and FYNNEI. The CDR3 covers 17 residues.

The CDR3 DNA reads as TGTGCCAGTTGGACAGGGCCGAGCACTGAAGCTTTCTTT. It specifies CASWTGPSTEAFF. The chain joins TRBV27 to TRBJ1-1; 8 bases are shared with TRBD1. Germline CDR1 reads MNHEY; CDR2 reads SMNVEV (reference sequence). The CDR3 is 13 amino acids. The trim removed 9 bases at V and 4 bases at J, leaving 7 bases unmatched.

The V call is TRBV4-3, the J call TRBJ1-2; D might be TRBD1 (6 bases). This CDR3 spans 18 amino acids. Germline loops: CDR1 LGHNA, CDR2 YSLEER. The V and J ends lost 0 bases and 2 bases respectively, with 19 bases between them. CDR3 sequence: CASSQDSRGGGLNYGYTF. CDR3 DNA: TGCGCCAGCAGCCAAGATTCGCGGGGAGGGGGGTTGAACTATGGCTACACCTTC.

V and J are TRBV4-1 and TRBJ2-1, with TRBD1 matching over 7 bases. The V gene's germline CDR1 is MGHRA and CDR2 YSYEKL. J was trimmed by 2 bases and V by 2 bases; bases with no gene match: 12. This CDR3 is 18 amino acids long. The CDR3 region is CASSQPPRTGRTYNEQFF. The CDR3 nucleotides are TGCGCCAGCAGCCAACCCCCCAGGACAGGACGCACCTACAATGAGCAGTTCTTC.

The V call is TRBV29-1, the J call TRBJ1-3, with D unresolved. Germline CDR1 is SQVTM and CDR2 is ANQGSEA. Trimming took off 3 bases at V and 1 base at J, with 7 bases between the two ends. This CDR3 is built from 13 residues. The CDR3 sequence is CSVEGNSGNTIYF. The CDR3 DNA is TGCAGCGTTGAGGGCAATTCTGGAAACACCATATATTTT. The variable domain in full, completed from reference TRBV29-1 and TRBJ1-3, reads SAVISQKPSRDICQRGTSLTIQCQVDSQVTMMFWYRQQPGQSLTLIATANQGSEATYESGFVIDKFPISRPNLTFSTLTVSNMSPEDSSIYLCSVEGNSGNTIYFGEGSWLTVV.